This TCR beta chain was captured by sequencing in a study of cytomegalovirus exposure and HLA in healthy donors. Notes on the study in general: Per published accounts, TCR beta sequences correctly predicted the HLA-A and HLA-B alleles of most subjects.

The PCR had 60 Vbeta and 13 Jbeta primers. Here immunoSEQ multiplex PCR was the method, and the copy in TCRdb shows in-frame clones only, minus some. The table lists over 150,000 clones, 65% to 85% of them singletons. V was cut by 2 bases and J by 2 bases, with 16 bases left in between. The CDR3 sequence is 17 residues long. Germline-derived CDR1 and CDR2 are SGHDN and FVKESK. Points on this clone: Its antigen is as yet unknown.

This clonotype was sampled from a woman in her thirties in good health and CMV-seronegative. The J gene is TRBJ1-3, the V gene TRBV14; D unresolved. Source material: PBMCs. As DNA, the CDR3 is TGTGCCAGCAGCCAAACGGCGGATCGAGGGCCTGGAAACACCATATATTTT. Protein product: CASSQTADRGPGNTIYF.